These 23 T cell receptor beta chains came from one sample sequenced in a study of Ad26.COV2.S vaccination and SARS-CoV-2 variants. Sample treatment: 15 to 20 received Ad26.COV2.S at low or high dose, single or two shots; roughly five received placebo; per-sample allocation not given. Samples were taken on day 63 after the first vaccine or placebo injection. Assay: immunoSEQ multiplex PCR; the TCRdb copy retains only in-frame clones and omits some. Among around 450,000 clones listed, 75% to 90% were seen once. Sequenced here: peripheral blood, sampled in a trial of Ad26.COV2.S vaccine versus placebo. These receptors were taken from a person between 18 and 65 years old who received the Ad26.COV2.S COVID-19 vaccine or a placebo.

The J gene is TRBJ2-6, the V gene TRBV19; 7 bases are a match to TRBD1. Per the germline V gene, CDR1 is LNHDA and CDR2 is SQIVND (reference sequence). With 7 bases clipped from V and 2 bases from J, the junction kept 8 bases outside the gene matches. The CDR3 covers 16 residues. CDR3: CASNRDRRAGANVLTF. The CDR3 nucleotides read TGTGCCAGTAACAGGGACAGAAGAGCTGGGGCCAACGTCCTGACTTTC. Using reference TRBV19 and TRBJ2-6 for the parts outside the CDR3, the full variable domain is DGGITQSPKYLFRKEGQNVTLSCEQNLNHDAMYWYRQDPGQGLRLIYYSQIVNDFQKGDIAEGYSVSREKKESFPLTVTSAQKNPTAFYLCASNRDRRAGANVLTFGAGSRLTVL.

The CDR3 DNA sequence: TGTGCCAGCAGTGAAGGACTAGCGGGGGGACCGAACACCGGGGAGCTGTTTTTT. Translating it yields CASSEGLAGGPNTGELFF. This chain connects TRBV6-1 to TRBJ2-2; 13 bases line up with TRBD2. The CDR3 is made up of 18 amino acids. CDR1 and CDR2 from the germline V gene are MNHNS and SASEGT. With V trimmed by 1 base and J by 0 bases, 2 bases remained unmatched.

The chain combines TRBV25-1 with TRBJ1-6; no clear D gene. This CDR3 has 15 residues. V lost 3 bases and J lost 7, with 13 bases in between. Germline V gene data show CDR1 as MGHDK and CDR2 as SYGVNS. The CDR3 loop reads CASSDPRQFNSPLHF. In DNA, the CDR3 is TGTGCCAGCAGTGATCCGCGCCAATTCAATTCACCCCTCCACTTT.

The rearrangement uses TRBV28 and TRBJ2-3, with a possible D match to TRBD2 (7 bases). The CDR3 spans 15 residues. V dropped 6 bases and J dropped 5 bases, with 18 bases sitting between them. Germline V gives CDR1 MDHEN, CDR2 SYDVKM. Written as DNA, the CDR3 is TGTGCCAGCAGACCCTTAGGGGGGGTGCTAGATACGCAGTATTTT. Translation: CASRPLGGVLDTQYF.

V usage is TRBV5-4 and J usage is TRBJ2-3; 7 bases agree with TRBD1. J lost 4 bases, V lost 3 bases, and 8 bases had no gene match. The CDR3 length is 15 residues. Per the germline V gene, CDR1 is SGHNT and CDR2 is YYREEE (reference sequence). CDR3: CASSSKTGSPDTQYF. In DNA form, the CDR3 reads TGTGCCAGCAGCTCCAAGACAGGGTCCCCAGATACGCAGTATTTT.

This clone was found once. The chain uses TRBV7-2 and TRBJ1-3, with D possibly matching TRBD1 (6 bases). This CDR3 comprises 18 residues. V was clipped by 5 bases and J by 0 bases, with 20 bases between them. In germline, CDR1 is SGHTA, CDR2 FQGNSA. The CDR3 loop reads CASSLNNRQANSGNTIYF. The CDR3 coding sequence is TGTGCCAGCAGCCTTAACAATCGACAGGCTAACTCTGGAAACACCATATATTTT. The full variable domain, completed using reference TRBV7-2 and TRBJ1-3, is GAGVSQSPSNKVTEKGKDVELRCDPISGHTALYWYRQSLGQGLEFLIYFQGNSAPDKSGLPSDRFSAERTGGSVSTLTIQRTQQEDSAVYLCASSLNNRQANSGNTIYFGEGSWLTVV.

The chain is built from TRBV6-5 and TRBJ1-6, with D unresolved. The V end lost 5 bases, the J end lost 7 bases, and 15 bases lay between the germline ends. This CDR3 has 15 amino acids. The germline V gene encodes CDR1 MNHEY and CDR2 SVGAGI. The CDR3 protein is CASSRHDGRNSPLHF. The DNA for the CDR3 is TGTGCCAGCAGTCGCCACGACGGCAGAAATTCACCCCTCCACTTT.

The rearrangement uses TRBV3-1 (or the pseudogene TRBV3-2) and TRBJ2-1; TRBD2 agrees at 13 bases. V was pared by 3 bases and J by 9 bases, with 20 bases of the junction left unmatched. There are 20 residues in the CDR3. CDR1 LGHDT and CDR2 YNNKEL come from the germline V gene (reference sequence). For the CDR3, the DNA is TGTGCCAGCAGCCAGGACTCCGGGACTAGCGGGGTTAGTTGGCAAGCTGAGCAGTTCTTC. Amino acid sequence: CASSQDSGTSGVSWQAEQFF.

This chain connects TRBV2 to TRBJ2-4, with TRBD1 as a possible D gene (5 bases). Germline V gene lookup returns CDR1 SNHLY and CDR2 FYNNEI. The CDR3 consists of 13 residues. The V gene lost 0 bases and the J gene lost 13 bases, with 13 bases spanning the gap. The CDR3 DNA sequence: TGTGCCAGCAGTGAAGCGCTTCAGCAGGGACAGTACTTC. As protein: CASSEALQQGQYF.

CDR3 bases: TGTGCCAGCAGCCAAGGCCCGATGGGCTCAAATTCACCCCTCCACTTT. Translating gives CASSQGPMGSNSPLHF. The rearrangement uses TRBV3-1 (or the pseudogene TRBV3-2) and TRBJ1-6; D not resolved. Germline-derived CDR1 and CDR2 are LGHDT and YNNKEL (reference sequence). Deletions cut 1 base from V and 7 bases from J, with 14 bases between. The CDR3 has 16 amino acids.

The chain links TRBV5-4 to TRBJ2-1, with 11 bases that match TRBD2. Germline CDR1 SGHNT, CDR2 YYREEE (reference sequence). Germline trimming cut 4 bases from V and 3 bases from J; bases unmatched to any gene: 9. The CDR3 sequence is 17 residues long. The CDR3 sequence is CASSPRLAGHLYNEQFF. The CDR3 DNA reads TGTGCCAGCAGCCCGCGACTAGCGGGACACCTCTACAATGAGCAGTTCTTC.

This rearrangement joins TRBV18 to TRBJ2-3; D uncertain. V was shortened by 3 bases and J by 6 bases, with 10 bases between the two germline ends. CDR3 length: 13 amino acids. Germline CDR1 and CDR2: KGHSH and LQKENI. The DNA of the CDR3 is TGTGCCAGCTCACCCCTGATGGGCGATACGCAGTATTTT. As protein: CASSPLMGDTQYF.

The chain is built from TRBV5-1 and TRBJ2-2; 8 nucleotides agree with TRBD2. Germline lookup yields CDR1 SGHRS and CDR2 YFSETQ. The CDR3 extends over 15 amino acids. V lost 4 bases and J lost 7; bases outside the gene matches: 9. The CDR3 reads CASSASGSWGGELFF. For the CDR3, the DNA is TGCGCCAGCAGCGCGAGCGGGAGCTGGGGCGGGGAGCTGTTTTTT.

In its sample, this clone was seen once. V is TRBV7-9 and J is TRBJ2-7; unclear D gene. The CDR3 spans 14 residues. V lost 5 bases and J 3 bases, leaving 14 bases between the germline ends. Germline CDR1 and CDR2: SEHNR and FQNEAQ (reference sequence). This CDR3 reads CASSRFAESYEQYF. In DNA, the CDR3 is TGTGCCAGCAGCCGTTTTGCGGAGAGCTACGAGCAGTACTTC.

The V gene is TRBV18, the J gene TRBJ1-5; D is unclear. The CDR3 contains 14 residues. Trimming left V 1 base short and J 6 bases short, with 10 bases between. Germline V CDR1 and CDR2: KGHSH, LQKENI. The CDR3 is CASSPQGVSQPQHF. The CDR3 coding sequence is TGTGCCAGCTCACCACAGGGTGTCAGTCAGCCCCAGCATTTT.

The V and J genes are TRBV20-1 and TRBJ1-2; D possibly corresponds to TRBD1 (6 bases). This CDR3 spans 11 amino acids. Germline V gene lookup returns CDR1 DFQATT and CDR2 SNEGSKA (reference sequence). V lost 4 bases to trimming and J lost 4 bases, with 7 bases between them. The CDR3 coding sequence is TGCAGTGCTAAGGACAGCTATGGCTACACCTTC. Protein product: CSAKDSYGYTF.

In this sample, this clone turned up once. The gene calls are TRBV24-1 and TRBJ2-1, with TRBD2 as a possible D gene (5 bases). CDR1 and CDR2 from the germline V gene are KGHDR and SFDVKD. This CDR3 is 15 amino acids long. Deletions cut 4 bases from V and 5 bases from J, with 14 bases between. CDR3 loop: CATSEGPQRHNEQFF. For the CDR3, the DNA is TGTGCCACCAGTGAGGGTCCACAGCGGCACAATGAGCAGTTCTTC.

The table lists this clone with a count of one. This rearrangement joins TRBV9 to TRBJ1-6; D ambiguous. Trimming stripped 7 bases from V and 4 bases from J, with 9 bases between. CDR1 is SGDLS, CDR2 YYNGEE, per germline. The CDR3 totals 13 residues. CDR3 nucleotides: TGTGCCAGCGCCCACTCTTATAATTCACCCCTCCACTTT. This sequence encodes CASAHSYNSPLHF.

This clone appeared a few times. Distinct nucleotide sequences in the sample also encode this CDR3. The chain carries TRBV7-9 and TRBJ2-3; D unresolved. This CDR3 has 11 amino acids. Between the trimmed V and J ends, which lost 2 bases and 6 bases, there was a span of 3 bases. Germline CDR1 and CDR2: SEHNR and FQNEAQ (reference sequence). The CDR3 DNA is TGTGCCAGCAGCTTACGGGATACGCAGTATTTT. Translating gives CASSLRDTQYF.

In its sample, this clone was seen a few times. The CDR3 spells CASSRRPGAYEQYV. For the CDR3, the DNA is TGTGCCAGCAGCAGAAGGCCGGGAGCCTACGAGCAGTACGTC. The V and J genes are TRBV21-1 and TRBJ2-7; the table names TRBD2, a call not compared with the DNA. TRBV21-1 is an annotated pseudogene. The CDR3 covers 14 residues.

The chain couples TRBV19 to TRBJ1-5; a weak D match, TRBD1 (6 bases). V was trimmed by 8 bases and J by 1 base, leaving 15 bases between them. The germline V gene encodes CDR1 LNHDA and CDR2 SQIVND (reference sequence). CDR3 size: 15 residues. The CDR3 coding sequence is TGTGCCAGTCAGAAACAGGGAATCAGCAATCAGCCCCAGCATTTT. Protein: CASQKQGISNQPQHF.

The V and J genes are TRBV27 and TRBJ1-2; no reliable D call. In germline, CDR1 is MNHEY, CDR2 SMNVEV (reference sequence). Trimming took 6 bases from V and 5 from J, leaving 16 bases between them. The CDR3 length is 14 residues. Here the CDR3 reads CASSQISSEYGYTF. As DNA, the CDR3 is TGTGCCAGCAGCCAAATTTCATCTGAGTATGGCTACACCTTC.

The V and J genes are TRBV4-2 and TRBJ1-1, with D unresolved. V was clipped by 4 bases and J by 3 bases, with 9 bases between them. CDR1 LGHNA and CDR2 YNFKEQ come from the germline V gene. The CDR3 is 13 residues long. The CDR3 nucleotides read TGTGCCAGCAGCCCGAGGTTGGACACTGAAGCTTTCTTT. Translated, it gives CASSPRLDTEAFF.